The 10 T cell receptor beta chains reported below all come from one sample, sequenced in a study of CD8 T cells in ankylosing spondylitis. These TCRs are of unknown antigen specificity. TCRdb fed the 5' RACE reads into MiXCR, producing one record per CDR3 protein. There are approximately 300,000 distinct CDR3 sequences in the sample; roughly 8% occur only once, and 14% to 15% lies in the top ten. Study results and caveats: Several highly homologous variants formed a TCR beta motif that appeared characteristic of ankylosing spondylitis blood.

Sequencing was done on a sample of blood, either unsorted or a sorted T cell fraction (not recorded which). These TCRs come from a male donor with ankylosing spondylitis.

A few counts support this clonotype. The V gene is TRBV27, the J gene TRBJ2-1; TRBD2 agrees at 9 bases. Trimming at V came to 5 bases and at J to 0 bases, leaving 11 bases not matched to a gene. The CDR3 is 18 amino acids. From germline, CDR1 is MNHEY and CDR2 SMNVEV (reference sequence). The CDR3 sequence: CASSPPLAGSLSYNEQFF. The CDR3 nucleotides are TGTGCCAGCAGTCCCCCGCTAGCGGGGTCCCTCTCCTACAATGAGCAGTTCTTC.

This clonotype appeared a few times. The chain employs TRBV7-2 and TRBJ1-5; D not resolved. The CDR3 is 14 residues long. In germline, CDR1 is SGHTA, CDR2 FQGNSA. The V gene lost 1 base and the J gene lost 3 bases, with 7 bases spanning the gap. The DNA of the CDR3 is TGTGCCAGCAGCTTAGGAAGGGCCAATCAGCCCCAGCATTTT. Protein: CASSLGRANQPQHF.

The rearrangement joins TRBV27 to TRBJ1-5, with 8 nucleotides matching TRBD1. This CDR3 spans 14 amino acids. Trimming cost V 2 bases and J 5 bases; bases outside gene matches: 2. Per the germline V gene, CDR1 is MNHEY and CDR2 is SMNVEV (reference sequence). The CDR3 sequence: CASSLSRGHQPQHF. In DNA, the CDR3 is TGTGCCAGCAGTTTAAGCAGGGGGCATCAGCCCCAGCATTTT.

This clonotype was counted only a few times. J is TRBJ1-2 and V is TRBV7-9; TRBD1 aligns across 7 bases. V shed 1 base, J shed 9 bases, and the junction held 8 bases outside the gene matches. CDR3 length: 14 amino acids. CDR1 and CDR2 from the germline V gene are SEHNR and FQNEAQ (reference sequence). Here the CDR3 DNA reads TGTGCCAGCAGCTTAGAGGGCAGGGGGTTGAGCTACACCTTC. Translation gives CASSLEGRGLSYTF.

V usage is TRBV20-1 and J usage is TRBJ2-2; the D gene is possibly TRBD2 (6 bases). The CDR3 has 13 residues. The V end was cut by 5 bases, the J end by 6 bases, with 13 bases between. CDR1 DFQATT and CDR2 SNEGSKA come from the germline V gene (reference sequence). The chain's CDR3 is CSAALGGPGELFF. The CDR3, as DNA: TGCAGTGCTGCCCTCGGAGGGCCCGGGGAGCTGTTTTTT.

The rearrangement links TRBV19 to TRBJ1-5; 10 bases line up with TRBD1. The germline gives CDR1 LNHDA, CDR2 SQIVND (reference sequence). V gave up 5 bases and J gave up 6 bases; unmatched junction bases: 7. The CDR3 loop spans 15 amino acids. The CDR3 spells CASSPDRGYGQPQHF. The CDR3 DNA reads TGTGCCAGTAGTCCGGACAGGGGGTACGGTCAGCCCCAGCATTTT.

This clonotype has a handful of counts. V gene TRBV14 combines with J gene TRBJ1-2; tentative D call: TRBD1 (6 bases). V was pared by 0 bases and J by 8 bases, with 16 bases between. Germline V gives CDR1 SGHDN, CDR2 FVKESK. The CDR3 is made up of 15 amino acids. In DNA form, the CDR3 reads TGTGCCAGCAGCCAAGATCTTCAGGGGAATTACGGCTACACCTTC. Residues: CASSQDLQGNYGYTF.

This clonotype was recorded many times. The chain employs TRBV15 and TRBJ2-4; D might be TRBD2 (5 bases). The CDR3 runs 14 residues. From germline, CDR1 is LNHNV and CDR2 YYDKDF (reference sequence). The V and J ends lost 0 bases and 9 bases respectively, with 12 bases between them. The CDR3, as DNA: TGTGCCACCAGCAGAGATTTGCCTACTAGCATTCAGTACTTC. Protein sequence: CATSRDLPTSIQYF.

This clonotype was recorded at least ten times. This chain joins TRBV29-1 and TRBJ2-3, with D uncertain. Trimming removed 8 bases from V and 2 bases from J, with 14 bases in between. Germline-derived CDR1 and CDR2 are SQVTM and ANQGSEA. CDR3 length equals 13 residues. Here the CDR3 DNA reads TGCAGCCAATTAGGCGGATACACAGATACGCAGTATTTT. Amino acids: CSQLGGYTDTQYF.

This clonotype was seen repeatedly, ten times or more. The CDR3 here is CASKGNRGSRYSNQPQHF. The CDR3 DNA sequence: TGTGCCAGCAAGGGCAACAGGGGCTCCCGTTATAGCAATCAGCCCCAGCATTTT. The V call is TRBV2, the J call TRBJ1-5, with 7 bases fitting TRBD1. The germline V gene encodes CDR1 SNHLY and CDR2 FYNNEI. This CDR3 is built from 18 residues. The J segment lost 0 bases and the V segment lost 7 bases, leaving 15 bases of the junction unmatched.